These 20 T cell receptor beta chains originate from one sample sequenced in a study of blood T cells in healthy people across ages. Using a J-beta primer mix together with a sample-barcoded 5' primer, a second PCR was run for about 6 to 11 cycles. TCRdb re-called the 5' RACE reads with MiXCR, one entry per CDR3 protein. The sample holds roughly 1.5 million distinct CDR3 sequences, about 45% seen once. The source material was blood. Every receptor here comes from a woman younger than 30 in good health.

The chain joins TRBV6-2 or TRBV6-3 to TRBJ2-7; 9 bases fit TRBD1. Losses at the gene ends were 7 bases for V and 3 bases for J; bases not matched to a gene: 7. The CDR3 consists of 14 residues. Germline CDR1 is MNHEY and CDR2 is SVGEGT. As DNA, the CDR3 is TGTGCCAGCACTCTCCGGGACAGGGACTACGAGCAGTACTTC. Translating it yields CASTLRDRDYEQYF.

The chain couples TRBV29-1 to TRBJ1-4, with D perhaps matching TRBD1 (5 bases). V was cut by 0 bases and J by 8 bases, with 13 bases left in between. The CDR3 consists of 14 residues. CDR1 is SQVTM, CDR2 ANQGSEA, per germline. The CDR3 DNA sequence: TGCAGCGTTGAAGAAAGAGGGGAGGGCGAAAAACTGTTTTTT. This translates into CSVEERGEGEKLFF.

The rearrangement uses TRBV28 and TRBJ2-7; 7 bases map to TRBD1. Losses at the gene ends were 6 bases for V and 0 bases for J; bases not matched to a gene: 8. Germline lookup yields CDR1 MDHEN and CDR2 SYDVKM. This CDR3 contains 15 residues. CDR3 loop: CASRSGQIGSYEQYF. The CDR3 DNA follows: TGTGCCAGCAGGTCGGGACAGATAGGCTCCTACGAGCAGTACTTC.

A few counts support this clonotype. The V and J genes are TRBV3-1 and TRBJ1-1, with D perhaps TRBD1 (6 bases). The germline CDR1 and CDR2 sequences are LGHDT and YNNKEL (reference sequence). The CDR3 is made up of 14 amino acids. V gave up 3 bases and J gave up 4 bases, with 12 bases separating them. The CDR3 region has the DNA TGTGCCAGCAGCCACCTTAGGGGGGGCACTGAAGCTTTCTTT. Its translation is CASSHLRGGTEAFF.

The chain employs TRBV27 and TRBJ2-1; 7 nucleotides match TRBD2. CDR1 is MNHEY, CDR2 SMNVEV, per germline (reference sequence). The CDR3 contains 18 residues. Trimming removed 5 bases from V and 0 bases from J; junction bases left unmatched: 13. The CDR3 is CASSPGIAGTSSYNEQFF. The CDR3 nucleotides are TGTGCCAGCAGTCCCGGGATAGCGGGCACTAGCTCCTACAATGAGCAGTTCTTC.

This clonotype was observed a single time. One junction end does not reproduce the germline sequence, and a read error may be involved. The chain carries TRBV10-3 and TRBJ1-1, with TRBD1 matching 10 bases. CDR3 size: 12 residues. CDR1 ENHRY and CDR2 SYGVKD come from the germline V gene. CDR3 nucleotide sequence: TGTGTCATCAGACAAGGACAGGGGGGAGCTTTCTTT. Protein sequence: CVIRQGQGGAFF.

This chain joins TRBV7-9 and TRBJ2-1; no clear D. This CDR3 is built from 16 residues. Germline V gene sequence: CDR1 SEHNR, CDR2 FQNEAQ (reference sequence). Trimming took off 5 bases at V and 3 bases at J, with 17 bases between the two ends. The CDR3 region has the DNA TGTGCCAGCAGCCCTCCCCGTATAGGCCGCTACAATGAGCAGTTCTTC. Translated: CASSPPRIGRYNEQFF.

This clonotype appeared many times. The chain couples TRBV27 to TRBJ2-1, with 12 bases that match TRBD2. With 5 bases clipped from V and 6 bases from J, the junction kept 8 bases outside the gene matches. Per the germline V gene, CDR1 is MNHEY and CDR2 is SMNVEV (reference sequence). The CDR3 covers 16 residues. DNA of the CDR3: TGTGCCAGCAGTAACCGACTAGCGGGAGTTCTCAATGAGCAGTTCTTC. It codes for CASSNRLAGVLNEQFF.

This clonotype was seen more than once but under ten times. The chain combines TRBV6-2 or TRBV6-3 with TRBJ2-5, with TRBD1 as a possible D gene (5 bases). The CDR3 loop spans 14 amino acids. Trimming removed 0 bases from V and 7 bases from J, with 12 bases in between. Per germline, CDR1 MNHEY and CDR2 SVGEGT. In DNA form, the CDR3 reads TGTGCCAGCAGTTACTCGTCTAGAACAGGGACCCAGTACTTC. Translated, it gives CASSYSSRTGTQYF.

This clonotype was seen many times. Germline and junction disagree at one end, which may indicate a read error. V is TRBV2 and J is TRBJ2-1, with a tentative D call TRBD2 (5 bases). This CDR3 comprises 12 residues. Per germline, CDR1 SNHLY and CDR2 FYNNEI. The CDR3 sequence is CASREGGNEQFF. The CDR3 region has the DNA TGTGCCAGCCGTGAGGGTGGCAATGAGCAGTTCTTC.

This clonotype has a handful of counts. Germline is not matched at one junction end, which may reflect a read error. In DNA form, the CDR3 reads TGTGCCAGCAGTCAAGTCAGCGGAACCTACGAGCAGTACTTC. Translated, it gives CASSQVSGTYEQYF. The J gene is TRBJ2-7, the V gene TRBV4-2, with a possible D match to TRBD2 (5 bases). The CDR3 loop spans 14 amino acids. Germline CDR1 is LGHNA and CDR2 is YNFKEQ.

The V and J genes are TRBV20-1 and TRBJ2-5; maybe TRBD2 (5 bases). Germline-derived CDR1 and CDR2 are DFQATT and SNEGSKA (reference sequence). V was shortened by 8 bases and J by 11 bases, with 12 bases between the two germline ends. The CDR3 loop spans 9 amino acids. The CDR3 is CSLRTGQYF. The CDR3 region has the DNA TGCAGTCTACGGACGGGGCAGTACTTC.

This chain links TRBV7-2 with TRBJ2-5, with D maybe TRBD1 (6 bases). The CDR3 extends over 13 amino acids. The germline CDR1 and CDR2 sequences are SGHTA and FQGNSA. Trimming removed 5 bases at V and 3 bases at J, with 10 bases between. The CDR3 bases are TGTGCCAGCAGCGGACAGCCGGAAGAGACCCAGTACTTC. Translation: CASSGQPEETQYF.

The V gene is TRBV7-2, the J gene TRBJ2-3, with 7 bases fitting TRBD2. CDR3 length equals 15 residues. V lost 2 bases and J lost 6; bases outside the gene matches: 8. Per germline, CDR1 SGHTA and CDR2 FQGNSA. CDR3 in amino acids: CASSLLGLVGDTQYF. The CDR3 nucleotides are TGTGCCAGCAGCTTACTCGGACTAGTTGGGGATACGCAGTATTTT.

The chain joins TRBV10-3 to TRBJ2-1; 14 bases match TRBD2. With the DNA end fitting TRBJ2-7 better, the J assignment may be wrong. Germline assignment: CDR1 ENHRY and CDR2 SYGVKD. The CDR3 totals 18 residues. CDR3 protein: CAISERGLAGALYNEQYF. The CDR3 DNA reads TGTGCCATCAGTGAGAGGGGACTAGCGGGGGCCCTATACAATGAGCAGTACTTC.

There are many counts of this clonotype. The chain carries TRBV20-1 and TRBJ1-2, with D unclear. The CDR3 loop spans 11 amino acids. The V and J ends lost 7 bases and 2 bases respectively, with 8 bases between them. In germline, CDR1 is DFQATT, CDR2 SNEGSKA (reference sequence). Written as DNA, the CDR3 is TGCAGTGGAGGAGACAACTATGGCTACACCTTC. This sequence encodes CSGGDNYGYTF.

V is TRBV20-1 and J is TRBJ2-3, with a tentative D call TRBD2 (6 bases). The CDR3 sequence is 17 residues long. Germline CDR1 and CDR2: DFQATT and SNEGSKA (reference sequence). V was trimmed by 0 bases and J by 0 bases, leaving 16 bases between them. CDR3 sequence reads: CSARDRLAGPSTDTQYF. DNA for the CDR3: TGCAGTGCTAGAGATCGTCTGGCGGGACCTAGCACAGATACGCAGTATTTT.

This clonotype was detected only a few times. The V gene is TRBV7-9, the J gene TRBJ2-7, with 7 nucleotides matching TRBD1. Losses at the gene ends were 1 base for V and 6 bases for J; bases not matched to a gene: 6. This CDR3 contains 14 residues. Germline V gene sequence: CDR1 SEHNR, CDR2 FQNEAQ (reference sequence). The CDR3 DNA reads TGTGCCAGCAGCTTAGAATACAGGGGTTTCGAGCAGTACTTC. It yields the protein CASSLEYRGFEQYF.

A few counts support this clonotype. This rearrangement joins TRBV12-3 or TRBV12-4 to TRBJ1-4; 8 nucleotides align to TRBD1. The CDR3 sequence is 15 residues long. With 5 bases clipped from V and 3 bases from J, the junction kept 5 bases outside the gene matches. The CDR3 region is CASSIPGQANEKLFF. DNA of the CDR3: TGTGCCAGCAGTATTCCGGGACAGGCTAATGAAAAACTGTTTTTT.

This clonotype has only a few counts. The chain is built from TRBV7-9 and TRBJ1-4; 8 bases map to TRBD1. Germline V gene lookup returns CDR1 SEHNR and CDR2 FQNEAQ (reference sequence). This CDR3 region has 15 residues. V shed 4 bases, J shed 3 bases, and the junction held 4 bases outside the gene matches. The CDR3 coding sequence is TGTGCCAGCAGCTCAATCAGGGGGCCTAATGAAAAACTGTTTTTT. Its protein is CASSSIRGPNEKLFF. The whole variable domain, remainder taken from reference TRBV7-9 and TRBJ1-4, is DTGVSQNPRHKITKRGQNVTFRCDPISEHNRLYWYRQTLGQGPEFLTYFQNEAQLEKSRLLSDRFSAERPKGSFSTLEIQRTEQGDSAMYLCASSSIRGPNEKLFFGSGTQLSVL.